Listed here are 25 T cell receptor beta chains from one sample, sequenced in a study of blood T cell repertoires in COVID-19. Sequenced by immunoSEQ multiplex PCR; TCRdb stores in-frame clones only, minus some. The table includes some 44,000 clones, 92% detected once. The sequencing input was peripheral blood. All receptors come from a human donor in a cohort sampled during active COVID-19.

The J gene is TRBJ1-6, the V gene TRBV7-9, with TRBD1 identical over 9 bases. The CDR3 has 16 residues. V shed 1 base and J 7 bases; nucleotides not matched to a gene: 5. CDR1 and CDR2 (germline): SEHNR, FQNEAQ (reference sequence). CDR3 DNA: TGTGCCAGCAGCTTAGGGACGGGACAGGGAAATTCACCCCTCCACTTT. Translating it yields CASSLGTGQGNSPLHF.

This clone was seen just once. The chain employs TRBV28 and TRBJ1-2; D is undetermined. Germline V lookup: CDR1 MDHEN, CDR2 SYDVKM. Trimming took 5 bases from V and 3 from J, leaving 13 bases between them. CDR3 length: 14 residues. CDR3 coding DNA: TGTGCCAGCAGTCCCGGGAGGTTGTACTATGGCTACACCTTC. Translation gives CASSPGRLYYGYTF.

The chain employs TRBV5-8 and TRBJ2-3; D unclear. Germline lookup yields CDR1 SGHTS and CDR2 YDEGEE. The CDR3 has 15 amino acids. V lost 2 bases and J 2 bases, leaving 12 bases between the germline ends. The CDR3 DNA is TGTGCCAGCAGCTTCTCAATTGAGCACACAGATACGCAGTATTTT. Translation: CASSFSIEHTDTQYF.

Only a few counts were recorded for this clone. This rearrangement joins TRBV7-9 to TRBJ2-2; 8 bases agree with TRBD1. Per germline, CDR1 SEHNR and CDR2 FQNEAQ (reference sequence). There are 16 residues in the CDR3. Germline trimming cut 1 base from V and 0 bases from J; bases unmatched to any gene: 1. CDR3 sequence reads: CASSLVQGANTGELFF. CDR3 bases: TGTGCCAGCAGCTTAGTACAGGGGGCGAACACCGGGGAGCTGTTTTTT.

The chain couples TRBV6-6 to TRBJ1-5, with D possibly matching TRBD1 (6 bases). The CDR3 spans 15 residues. The V and J ends lost 2 bases and 6 bases respectively, with 14 bases between them. Germline V gene sequence: CDR1 MNHNY, CDR2 SVGAGI (reference sequence). CDR3 coding DNA: TGTGCCAGCAGTTACGGGATGACAGGCGGTCAGCCCCAGCATTTT. It is translated as CASSYGMTGGQPQHF.

The chain recombines TRBV7-2 with TRBJ2-3; D is possibly TRBD1 (6 bases). Germline V CDR1 and CDR2: SGHTA, FQGNSA. This CDR3 is built from 15 residues. V lost 5 bases and J 3 bases, leaving 15 bases between the germline ends. CDR3 protein: CASSQGHDWTDTQYF. In DNA, the CDR3 is TGTGCCAGCAGCCAGGGGCACGATTGGACAGATACGCAGTATTTT.

The genes are TRBV28 and TRBJ1-2; D uncertain. CDR3 length: 12 amino acids. V was cut by 7 bases and J by 5 bases, with 11 bases left in between. Germline V gene data show CDR1 as MDHEN and CDR2 as SYDVKM. The CDR3 sequence: CASKELPYGYTF. CDR3 DNA sequence: TGTGCCAGCAAAGAGCTTCCGTATGGCTACACCTTC.

The chain is built from TRBV21-1 and TRBJ2-2; TRBD1 is taken as the D call from the table, unchecked against the DNA. TRBV21-1 has pseudogene status. CDR3 size: 19 residues. The DNA for the CDR3 is TGTGCCAGGTCCGGCTTTGGGACAGGGGGGGAGTGTCACACCGGGGAGCTGTTTTTT. It yields the protein CARSGFGTGGECHTGELFF.

The V and J genes are TRBV12-5 and TRBJ1-2, with 7 bases identical to TRBD1. J gave up 8 bases and V 1 base, and 10 bases lay outside the gene matches. The length of the CDR3 is 15 residues. Germline V gives CDR1 LGHNT, CDR2 FRNRAP. The CDR3, as DNA: TGTGCTAGTGGTTTGGAAATAACAGGGGATGTAGGCTACACCTTC. Its protein product is CASGLEITGDVGYTF.

The chain couples TRBV18 to TRBJ2-2, with D hard to call. Trimming took off 3 bases at V and 6 bases at J, with 11 bases between the two ends. The CDR3 spans 14 residues. Per germline, CDR1 KGHSH and CDR2 LQKENI. CDR3 protein: CASSPEWWSGELFF. CDR3 DNA sequence: TGTGCCAGCTCACCGGAGTGGTGGTCCGGGGAGCTGTTTTTT.

The CDR3: CASRTGGYYGYTF. In DNA form, the CDR3 reads TGTGCCAGCAGAACAGGCGGATACTATGGCTACACCTTC. The chain combines TRBV6-6 with TRBJ1-2, with D perhaps TRBD1 (5 bases). V lost 6 bases, J lost 3 bases, and 11 bases lay in between. The CDR3 loop spans 13 amino acids. Germline-derived CDR1 and CDR2 are MNHNY and SVGAGI (reference sequence).

This clone was found once. This chain uses TRBV9 with TRBJ2-7; 12 bases map to TRBD2. Germline lookup yields CDR1 SGDLS and CDR2 YYNGEE. J gave up 3 bases and V 4 bases, and 2 bases lay outside the gene matches. The CDR3 runs 14 residues. The CDR3: CASSLTSGSYEQYF. Written as DNA, the CDR3 is TGTGCCAGCAGCCTGACTAGCGGGAGCTACGAGCAGTACTTC.

The chain joins TRBV7-6 to TRBJ2-3; 10 bases fit TRBD1. CDR3 size: 16 residues. CDR1 and CDR2 from the germline V gene are SGHVS and FNYEAQ. V shed 1 base, J shed 4 bases, and the junction held 5 bases outside the gene matches. The CDR3 is CASSLGDRGGADTQYF. The CDR3 DNA sequence: TGTGCCAGCAGCTTAGGGGACAGGGGTGGTGCAGATACGCAGTATTTT.

The chain employs TRBV19 and TRBJ2-3; a possible D gene is TRBD1 (6 bases). Germline loops: CDR1 LNHDA, CDR2 SQIVND (reference sequence). Trimming pared 10 bases from V and 5 bases from J, leaving 16 bases between. The CDR3 is 13 residues long. The DNA for the CDR3 is TGTGCCACGAGTGGGGGCCAGAGAGATACGCAGTATTTT. Translating gives CATSGGQRDTQYF. Full variable domain (outside the CDR3, taken from reference TRBV19 and TRBJ2-3): DGGITQSPKYLFRKEGQNVTLSCEQNLNHDAMYWYRQDPGQGLRLIYYSQIVNDFQKGDIAEGYSVSREKKESFPLTVTSAQKNPTAFYLCATSGGQRDTQYFGPGTRLTVL.

V and J are TRBV27 and TRBJ1-3; TRBD1 agrees at 7 bases. The V segment lost 6 bases and the J segment 2 bases; nucleotides outside the gene matches: 4. There are 14 residues in the CDR3. Germline lookup yields CDR1 MNHEY and CDR2 SMNVEV (reference sequence). CDR3 in DNA: TGTGCCAGCAGCATAGGGGGCCCTGGAAACACCATATATTTT. Its protein is CASSIGGPGNTIYF.

The chain uses TRBV7-2 and TRBJ1-3; weak D call: TRBD1 (6 bases). Germline CDR1 SGHTA, CDR2 FQGNSA. This CDR3 has 16 residues. V lost 1 base, J lost 2 bases, and 12 bases lay in between. DNA for the CDR3: TGTGCCAGCAGCTTAGGGCAGGGGTTCGCTGGAAACACCATATATTTT. It translates to CASSLGQGFAGNTIYF. The full variable domain, completed using reference TRBV7-2 and TRBJ1-3, is GAGVSQSPSNKVTEKGKDVELRCDPISGHTALYWYRQSLGQGLEFLIYFQGNSAPDKSGLPSDRFSAERTGGSVSTLTIQRTQQEDSAVYLCASSLGQGFAGNTIYFGEGSWLTVV.

The chain carries TRBV15 and TRBJ1-2, with TRBD1 identical over 7 bases. V shed 2 bases, J shed 4 bases, and the junction held 4 bases outside the gene matches. Germline V gene sequence: CDR1 LNHNV, CDR2 YYDKDF (reference sequence). The CDR3 has 14 amino acids. In nucleotides, the CDR3 is TGTGCCACCAGCAGAAAGGGGGCCGGCTATGGCTACACCTTC. Protein product: CATSRKGAGYGYTF.

This rearrangement joins TRBV7-2 to TRBJ2-7, with D tentatively TRBD1 (6 bases). Germline V gives CDR1 SGHTA, CDR2 FQGNSA. Between the trimmed V and J ends, which lost 3 bases and 2 bases, there was a span of 11 bases. This CDR3 spans 14 amino acids. CDR3 nucleotides: TGTGCCAGCAGCTTCCTGGGGGCCGCCTACGAGCAGTACTTC. This translates into CASSFLGAAYEQYF.

This clone was seen a handful of times. This chain links TRBV4-3 with TRBJ2-7, with a tentative D call TRBD1 (6 bases). The V gene lost 2 bases and the J gene lost 5 bases, with 10 bases spanning the gap. This CDR3 comprises 13 residues. CDR1 LGHNA and CDR2 YSLEER come from the germline V gene. CDR3 nucleotides: TGCGCCAGCAGCCAACAACAGGGCCACGAGCAGTACTTC. This translates into CASSQQQGHEQYF.

This clone was seen only once. This chain links TRBV7-2 with TRBJ2-5, with 10 positions matching TRBD2. CDR1 and CDR2 from the germline V gene are SGHTA and FQGNSA. V trimming: 5 bases; J trimming: 2 bases; junction bases outside the gene matches: 5. The CDR3 consists of 15 residues. The CDR3 DNA is TGTGCCAGCAGCAGGACTAGCGGATCACAAGAGACCCAGTACTTC. Amino acid sequence: CASSRTSGSQETQYF.

The chain has TRBV6-5 and TRBJ2-7, with D unresolved. CDR3 length: 10 residues. In germline, CDR1 is MNHEY, CDR2 SVGAGI. V shed 7 bases and J shed 6 bases, with 7 bases lying between them. The CDR3 DNA reads as TGTGCCAGCAAATTCTTCGAGCAGTACTTC. This codes for CASKFFEQYF.

V gene TRBV7-2 combines with J gene TRBJ2-2, with 14 nucleotides matching TRBD2. V was pared by 3 bases and J by 7 bases, with 10 bases of the junction left unmatched. This CDR3 spans 18 amino acids. The germline V gene has CDR1 SGHTA and CDR2 FQGNSA. CDR3 in DNA: TGTGCCAGCAGCTTGCGCGCGACTAGCGGGAGGGCCGACGGGGAGCTGTTTTTT. It yields the protein CASSLRATSGRADGELFF.

The CDR3 DNA follows: TGTGCCAGCAGCCAAGAACAAATTAATGAGCAGTTCTTC. It encodes CASSQEQINEQFF. The chain is built from TRBV4-2 and TRBJ2-1; D not certain. CDR3 size: 13 residues. V was shortened by 0 bases and J by 7 bases, with 7 bases between the two germline ends. Germline values: CDR1 LGHNA, CDR2 YNFKEQ.

The chain has TRBV6-5 and TRBJ2-1; D unresolved. The germline V gene has CDR1 MNHEY and CDR2 SVGAGI. V lost 6 bases and J lost 2, with 11 bases in between. The CDR3 spans 14 residues. CDR3 nucleotide sequence: TGTGCCAGCAGATTGGCGGCTACCTACAATGAGCAGTTCTTC. This codes for CASRLAATYNEQFF.

J is TRBJ2-5 and V is TRBV6-2 or TRBV6-3; D is ambiguous. The CDR3 totals 12 residues. V was shortened by 5 bases and J by 7 bases, with 11 bases between the two germline ends. Germline V CDR1 and CDR2: MNHEY, SVGEGT. The chain's CDR3 is CASSRTLVTQYF. The CDR3 nucleotides read TGTGCCAGCAGTCGTACTCTAGTGACCCAGTACTTC.